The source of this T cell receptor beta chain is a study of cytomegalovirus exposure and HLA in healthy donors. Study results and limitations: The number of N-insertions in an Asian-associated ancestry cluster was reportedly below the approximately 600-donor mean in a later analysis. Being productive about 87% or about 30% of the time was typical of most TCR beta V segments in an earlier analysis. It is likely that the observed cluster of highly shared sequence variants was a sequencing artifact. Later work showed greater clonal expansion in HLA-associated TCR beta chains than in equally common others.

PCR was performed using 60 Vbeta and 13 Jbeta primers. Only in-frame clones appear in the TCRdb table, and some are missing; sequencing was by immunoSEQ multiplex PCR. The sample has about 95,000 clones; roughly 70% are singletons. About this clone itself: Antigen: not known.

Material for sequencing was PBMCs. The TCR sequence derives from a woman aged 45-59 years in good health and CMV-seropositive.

The CDR3 reads CASSATGANIQYF. The CDR3 DNA follows: TGTGCCAGCAGCGCTACAGGGGCGAACATTCAGTACTTC. V usage is TRBV5-6 and J usage is TRBJ2-4, with 7 bases fitting TRBD1. V was pared by 4 bases and J by 7 bases, with 5 bases of the junction left unmatched. CDR3 length equals 13 residues. Looked up from germline, CDR1 is SGHDT and CDR2 is YYEEEE.